The next 4 T cell receptor beta chains were all read from a single sample in a study of blood T cell repertoires in COVID-19. Clones were read by immunoSEQ multiplex PCR, and TCRdb kept only the in-frame ones, dropping some. The table records about 340,000 clones, about 89% of them present only once. Sequenced: peripheral blood. These receptor sequences come from a woman between 45 and 60 years old with COVID-19, enrolled during active disease.

The rearrangement uses TRBV19 and TRBJ2-1; 11 positions match TRBD2. The J segment lost 3 bases and the V segment lost 5 bases, leaving 6 bases of the junction unmatched. CDR3 length: 16 residues. Per the germline V gene, CDR1 is LNHDA and CDR2 is SQIVND (reference sequence). The CDR3 region is CASSALTSGVYNEQFF. The CDR3 DNA is TGTGCCAGTAGTGCATTGACTAGCGGGGTCTACAATGAGCAGTTCTTC.

The chain combines TRBV2 with TRBJ1-1; D is uncertain. V lost 6 bases and J lost 1, with 3 bases in between. CDR1 and CDR2 (germline): SNHLY, FYNNEI. The CDR3 is made up of 11 amino acids. CDR3 coding DNA: TGTGCCAGCAGCTCGAACACTGAAGCTTTCTTT. This sequence encodes CASSSNTEAFF.

This clone was detected a few times. V is TRBV19 and J is TRBJ1-1; perhaps TRBD1 as D (5 bases). Trimming removed 2 bases from V and 0 bases from J, with 7 bases in between. The CDR3 totals 14 residues. Looked up from germline, CDR1 is LNHDA and CDR2 is SQIVND (reference sequence). CDR3 in amino acids: CASSIQGMNTEAFF. CDR3 coding DNA: TGTGCCAGTAGTATACAGGGAATGAACACTGAAGCTTTCTTT.

The rearrangement uses TRBV5-4 and TRBJ2-3; 10 nucleotides line up with TRBD2. Germline trimming cut 9 bases from V and 0 bases from J; bases unmatched to any gene: 4. The CDR3 has 14 residues. Germline V lookup: CDR1 SGHNT, CDR2 YYREEE (reference sequence). The CDR3 loop is CATKAGGSTDTQYF. The CDR3 DNA is TGTGCCACCAAAGCGGGAGGGAGCACAGATACGCAGTATTTT.